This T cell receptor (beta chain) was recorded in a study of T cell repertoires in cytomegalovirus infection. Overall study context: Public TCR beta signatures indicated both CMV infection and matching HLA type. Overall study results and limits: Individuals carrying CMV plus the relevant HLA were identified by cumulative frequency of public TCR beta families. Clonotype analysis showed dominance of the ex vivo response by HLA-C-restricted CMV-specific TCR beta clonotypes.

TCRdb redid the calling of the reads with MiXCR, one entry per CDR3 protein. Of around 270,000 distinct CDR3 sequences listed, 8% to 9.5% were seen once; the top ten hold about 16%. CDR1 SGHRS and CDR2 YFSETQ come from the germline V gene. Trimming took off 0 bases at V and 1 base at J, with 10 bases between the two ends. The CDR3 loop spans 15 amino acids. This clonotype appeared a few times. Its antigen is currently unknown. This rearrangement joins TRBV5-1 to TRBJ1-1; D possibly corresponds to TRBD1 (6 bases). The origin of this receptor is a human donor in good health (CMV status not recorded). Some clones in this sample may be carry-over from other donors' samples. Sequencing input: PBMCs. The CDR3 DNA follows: TGCGCCAGCAGCTTGGGGGGGGCTGAGAACACTGAAGCTTTCTTT. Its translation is CASSLGGAENTEAFF.